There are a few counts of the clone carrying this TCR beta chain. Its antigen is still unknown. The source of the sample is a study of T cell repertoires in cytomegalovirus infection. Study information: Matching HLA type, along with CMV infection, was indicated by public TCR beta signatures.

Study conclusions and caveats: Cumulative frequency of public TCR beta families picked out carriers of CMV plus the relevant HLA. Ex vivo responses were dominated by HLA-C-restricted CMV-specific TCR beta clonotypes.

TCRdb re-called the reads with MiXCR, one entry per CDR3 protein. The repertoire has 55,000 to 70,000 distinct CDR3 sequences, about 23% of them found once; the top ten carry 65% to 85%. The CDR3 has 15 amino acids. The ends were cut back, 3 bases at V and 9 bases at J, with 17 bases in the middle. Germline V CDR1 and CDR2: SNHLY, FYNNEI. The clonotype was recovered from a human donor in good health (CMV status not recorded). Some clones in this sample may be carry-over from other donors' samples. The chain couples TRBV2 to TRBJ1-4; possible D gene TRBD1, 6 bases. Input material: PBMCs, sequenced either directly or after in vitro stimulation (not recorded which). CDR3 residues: CASSETRGAAKKLFF. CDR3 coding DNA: TGTGCCAGCAGTGAGACGCGGGGGGCTGCGAAAAAACTGTTTTTT.